This TCR beta chain was profiled in a study of human T cells and chemical hapten exposure. Study context: Minor volume differences among pooled libraries chiefly drove per-sample TCR yield variation. Findings and limits, study-wide: The study found that DPC sensitization did not change TCRs above 1 in 1000 frequency.

Single cDNA molecules in the library carried unique molecular identifiers attached during preparation. Authors' data handling: TCRs per sample had a median of around 98,000 and ranged from 23,224 to 690,600. MiXCR, run by TCRdb on the RACE reads, gives a single entry per CDR3 protein. TCRdb's processing, not the authors', yielded these V and J calls. Among more than 75,000 distinct CDR3 sequences listed, about 8.7% were seen once. Time point specified: healthy volunteer bleed at 6 weeks. Unfractionated whole blood yielded the extracted total RNA. As to this clonotype: Its target is not known.

The CDR3 runs to 17 residues. J lost 4 bases, V lost 4 bases, and 8 bases had no gene match. Germline V gene lookup returns CDR1 SGDLS and CDR2 YYNGEE. Material: whole blood. V usage is TRBV9 and J usage is TRBJ2-3, with 14 bases that match TRBD2. The clonotype comes from a male donor in good health. Some clones in this sample may be carry-over from other donors' samples. CDR3 sequence: CASSSGTSGRLADTQYF. The CDR3 DNA sequence: TGTGCCAGCAGCTCCGGGACTAGCGGGAGATTGGCAGATACGCAGTATTTT.